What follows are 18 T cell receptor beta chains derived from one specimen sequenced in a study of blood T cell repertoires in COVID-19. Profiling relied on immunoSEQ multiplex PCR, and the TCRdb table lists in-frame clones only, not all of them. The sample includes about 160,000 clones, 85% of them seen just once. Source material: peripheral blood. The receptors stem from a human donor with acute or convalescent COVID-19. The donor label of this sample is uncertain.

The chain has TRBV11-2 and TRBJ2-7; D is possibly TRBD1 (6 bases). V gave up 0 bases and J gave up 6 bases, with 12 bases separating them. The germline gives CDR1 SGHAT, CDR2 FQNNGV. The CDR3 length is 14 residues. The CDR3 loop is CASSLDWGQSEQYF. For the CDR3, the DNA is TGTGCCAGCAGCTTAGATTGGGGACAAAGCGAGCAGTACTTC.

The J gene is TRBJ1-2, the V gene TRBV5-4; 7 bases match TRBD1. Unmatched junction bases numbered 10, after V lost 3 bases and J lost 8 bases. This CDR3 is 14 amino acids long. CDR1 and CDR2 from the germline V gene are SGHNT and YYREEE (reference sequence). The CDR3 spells CASSSTQGIGGYTF. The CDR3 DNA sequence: TGTGCCAGCAGCTCGACACAGGGGATAGGAGGCTACACCTTC.

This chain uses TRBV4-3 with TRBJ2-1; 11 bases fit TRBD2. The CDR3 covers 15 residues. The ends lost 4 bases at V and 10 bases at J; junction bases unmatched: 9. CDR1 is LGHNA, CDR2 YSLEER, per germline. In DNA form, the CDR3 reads TGCGCCAGCAGCCGCTACTCCACTAGCGGGGGAGAGCAGTTCTTC. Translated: CASSRYSTSGGEQFF.

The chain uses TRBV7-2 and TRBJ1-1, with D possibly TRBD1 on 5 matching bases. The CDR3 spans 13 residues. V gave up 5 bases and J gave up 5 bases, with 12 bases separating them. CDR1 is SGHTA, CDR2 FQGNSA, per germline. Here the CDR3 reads CASSRQGRTEAFF. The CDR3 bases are TGTGCCAGCAGCCGCCAGGGAAGGACTGAAGCTTTCTTT.

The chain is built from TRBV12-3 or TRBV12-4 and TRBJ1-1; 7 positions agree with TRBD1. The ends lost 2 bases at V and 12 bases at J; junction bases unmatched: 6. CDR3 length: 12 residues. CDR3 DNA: TGTGCCAGCAGTTTACCGACAGGGAGGTCTTTCTTT. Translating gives CASSLPTGRSFF.

CDR3 in DNA: TGCGCCAGCAGCGCCGGGACAGGGGGCACTGAAGCTTTCTTT. Protein product: CASSAGTGGTEAFF. The V gene is TRBV5-1, the J gene TRBJ1-1; 11 bases align to TRBD1. The V gene's germline CDR1 is SGHRS and CDR2 YFSETQ. Trimming removed 4 bases from V and 4 bases from J; junction bases left unmatched: 3. There are 14 residues in the CDR3.

CDR3 in amino acids: CASKGQRNEQFF. CDR3 DNA sequence: TGTGCTTCCAAAGGACAGAGAAATGAGCAGTTCTTC. This chain connects TRBV12-3 or TRBV12-4 to TRBJ2-1; TRBD1 is a possible D gene (6 bases). This CDR3 has 12 residues.

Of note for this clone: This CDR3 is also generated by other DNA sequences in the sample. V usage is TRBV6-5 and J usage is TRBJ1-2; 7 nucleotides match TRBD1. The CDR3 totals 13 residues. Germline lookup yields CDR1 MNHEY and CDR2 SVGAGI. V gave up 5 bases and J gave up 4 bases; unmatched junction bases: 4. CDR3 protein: CASSRQGTYGYTF. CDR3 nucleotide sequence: TGTGCCAGCAGTAGACAGGGTACCTATGGCTACACCTTC.

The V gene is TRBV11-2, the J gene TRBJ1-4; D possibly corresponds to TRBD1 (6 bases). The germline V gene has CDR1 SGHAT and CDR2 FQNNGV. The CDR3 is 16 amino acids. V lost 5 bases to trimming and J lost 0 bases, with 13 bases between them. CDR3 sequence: CASSPTGTATNEKLFF. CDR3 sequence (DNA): TGTGCCAGCAGCCCGACAGGAACTGCAACTAATGAAAAACTGTTTTTT.

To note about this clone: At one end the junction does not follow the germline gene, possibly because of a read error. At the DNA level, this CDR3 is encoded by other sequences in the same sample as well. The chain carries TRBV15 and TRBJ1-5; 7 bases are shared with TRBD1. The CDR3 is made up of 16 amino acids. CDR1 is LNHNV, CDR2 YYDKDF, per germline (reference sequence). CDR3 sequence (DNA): TGTGCCACCAGTAGAGATCCCGGGACAGTAAATCAGCCCCAGCATTTT. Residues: CATSRDPGTVNQPQHF. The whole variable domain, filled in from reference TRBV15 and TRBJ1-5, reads DAMVIQNPRYQVTQFGKPVTLSCSQTLNHNVMYWYQQKSSQAPKLLFHYYDKDFNNEADTPDNFQSRRPNTSFCFLDIRSPGLGDTAMYLCATSRDPGTVNQPQHFGDGTRLSIL.

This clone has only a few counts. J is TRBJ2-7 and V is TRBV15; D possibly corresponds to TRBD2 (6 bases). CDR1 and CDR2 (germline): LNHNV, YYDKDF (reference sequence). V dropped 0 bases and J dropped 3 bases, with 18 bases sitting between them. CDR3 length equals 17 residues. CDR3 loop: CATSRDRAGSFIYEQYF. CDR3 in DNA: TGTGCCACCAGCAGAGATCGTGCGGGGTCTTTCATCTACGAGCAGTACTTC.

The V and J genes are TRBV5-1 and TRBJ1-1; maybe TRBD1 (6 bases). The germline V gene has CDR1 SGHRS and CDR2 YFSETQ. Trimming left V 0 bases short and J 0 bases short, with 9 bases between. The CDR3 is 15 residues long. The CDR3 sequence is CASSLGGGLNTEAFF. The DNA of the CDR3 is TGCGCCAGCAGCTTGGGAGGGGGATTGAACACTGAAGCTTTCTTT.

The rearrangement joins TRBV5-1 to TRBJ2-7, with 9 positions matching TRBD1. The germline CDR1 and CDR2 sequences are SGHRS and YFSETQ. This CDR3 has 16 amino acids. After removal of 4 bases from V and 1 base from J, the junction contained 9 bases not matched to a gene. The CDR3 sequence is CASSPNAGTGSYEQYF. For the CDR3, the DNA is TGCGCCAGCAGCCCGAATGCCGGGACAGGGTCCTACGAGCAGTACTTC.

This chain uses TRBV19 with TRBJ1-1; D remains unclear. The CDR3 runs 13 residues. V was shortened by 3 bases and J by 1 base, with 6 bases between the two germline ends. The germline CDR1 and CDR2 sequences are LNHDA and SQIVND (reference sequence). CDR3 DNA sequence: TGTGCCAGTAGTATCCCCAGGAACACTGAAGCTTTCTTT. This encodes CASSIPRNTEAFF.

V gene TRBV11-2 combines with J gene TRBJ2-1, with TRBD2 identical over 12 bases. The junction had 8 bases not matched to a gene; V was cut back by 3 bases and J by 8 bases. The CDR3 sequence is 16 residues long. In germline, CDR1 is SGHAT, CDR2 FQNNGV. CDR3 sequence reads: CASSLASGGALHEQFF. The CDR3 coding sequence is TGTGCCAGCAGCTTGGCTAGCGGGGGGGCCTTACATGAGCAGTTCTTC.

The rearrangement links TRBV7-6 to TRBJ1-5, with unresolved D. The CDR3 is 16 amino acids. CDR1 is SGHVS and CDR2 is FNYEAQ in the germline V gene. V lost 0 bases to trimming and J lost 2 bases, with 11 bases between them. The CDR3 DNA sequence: TGTGCCAGCAGCTTAGCGTCGGGTTATGGCAATCAGCCCCAGCATTTT. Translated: CASSLASGYGNQPQHF.

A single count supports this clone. The CDR3, as DNA: TGTGCCAGCAAACAGGTCAGCGTCTATGGCTACACCTTC. This codes for CASKQVSVYGYTF. The chain joins TRBV2 to TRBJ1-2; D may be TRBD1 (5 bases). Germline-derived CDR1 and CDR2 are SNHLY and FYNNEI. This CDR3 region has 13 residues. V was shortened by 7 bases and J by 4 bases, with 13 bases between the two germline ends.

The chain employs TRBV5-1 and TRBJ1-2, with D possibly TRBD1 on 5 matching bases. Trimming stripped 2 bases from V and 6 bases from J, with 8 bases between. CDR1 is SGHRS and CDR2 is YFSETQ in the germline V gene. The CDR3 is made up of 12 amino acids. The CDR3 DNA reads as TGCGCCAGCAGCTTTCAGGGTGATGGCTACACCTTC. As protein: CASSFQGDGYTF.